This T cell receptor beta chain was obtained from a study of CD8 T cells in ankylosing spondylitis. Study observations and caveats: One TCR beta motif, made up of eight or nine highly homologous variants, appeared characteristic of ankylosing spondylitis blood. There were earlier reports of some motif variants in reactive arthritis synovial fluid and blood. Disease-linked clones had a CD8+ phenotype and relatively low frequency in peripheral blood. As reported, disease-linked clones showed significant enrichment in matched ankylosing spondylitis synovial fluid.

CDR1 SGHRS and CDR2 YFSETQ come from the germline V gene. V was cut by 4 bases and J by 0 bases, with 16 bases left in between. The CDR3 is made up of 17 amino acids. This clonotype occurred many times. Its antigen is not known. Quantitative barcoded 5'-RACE was used to prepare TCR beta libraries. TCRdb independently ran MiXCR on the 5' RACE reads; one entry per CDR3 protein. The sample consists of hundreds of thousands of distinct CDR3 sequences, about 10% of them appearing once. This sequence joins TRBV5-1 and TRBJ2-2; a possible D gene is TRBD1 (6 bases). The clonotype originates from a male donor with ankylosing spondylitis. The sample consisted of blood, either unsorted or a sorted T cell fraction (not recorded which). CDR3 amino acids: CASSAFIQGANTGELFF. CDR3 bases: TGCGCCAGCAGCGCCTTCATACAGGGCGCGAACACCGGGGAGCTGTTTTTT.